This T cell receptor beta chain was identified in a study of T cells in localized non-small cell lung cancer. Whole-study findings and limits: Uninvolved adjacent lung showed the highest T cell clonality, exceeding tumor.

Comments on this clone: Its antigen is undetermined.

The ends were cut back, 1 base at V and 1 base at J, with 14 bases in the middle. CDR1 is MGHRA, CDR2 YSYEKL, per germline. The CDR3 length is 17 residues. Clones were read by immunoSEQ multiplex PCR, and TCRdb kept only the in-frame ones, dropping some. The sample shows more than 40,000 clones, 86% of them seen only once. The clonotype comes from a man aged 40 to 70 with stage II lung adenocarcinoma. The V and J genes are TRBV4-1 and TRBJ1-5; TRBD1 might be the D (5 bases). Source: PBMCs, taken before any cancer treatment. The chain's CDR3 is CASSQVPQGLSNQPQHF. The CDR3, as DNA: TGCGCCAGCAGCCAAGTACCCCAGGGTTTAAGCAATCAGCCCCAGCATTTT.